Described below is a single T cell receptor (beta chain) sequence and its context. This clone was counted once. Its cognate antigen has yet to be identified. No quality values exist for individual bases; no much larger clone is one base distant. The data belong to a study of T cell responses to AZD1222 COVID-19 vaccine (dated by TCRdb to the early 2020s). The study in broad terms: AZD1222 recipients given second doses at about 4 weeks or at about 12 weeks were pooled, since spike-specific TCR depth and breadth were not found to differ between the two schedules. Enrollment into the trials was organized by age into subgroups of 18-55, 56-69 and 70-plus years, and those subgroups contained roughly 150, 30 and 60 TCR-sequenced participants, respectively. TCR sequencing was performed for roughly 250 trial participants, of whom about 200 were given two doses of AZD1222 and approximately 25 were given two doses of MenACWY control vaccine.

The meaning of the sample's time point label: baseline before first vaccination. Samples from vaccinated people were obtained from the UK trials COV001 and COV002, which included a single-blind randomized controlled phase 2/3 trial of AZD1222 (ChAdOx1 nCoV-19) in healthy adults. For TCRbeta chain sequencing, PBMC samples were collected from trial participants at day 0 and at day 28 after the second dose. The CDR3 regions of human TCRbeta chains were analyzed by immunosequencing. In the source study's methods: Repertoire TCRs were matched against a reference library of SARS-CoV-2-specific TCRs generated with the MIRA antigen-specificity platform. Breadth was defined as the fraction of unique TCRs that were SARS-CoV-2-associated, and depth was defined as the fraction of total T cells that were SARS-CoV-2-associated. Using the MIRA data, each spike-specific TCR was assigned both to the spike region to which the TCR was reactive and to a CD4 or CD8 class. Log10-transformed breadth and depth values were compared by one-way ANOVA with Sidak's multiple comparisons tests. TCRdb carries this immuneACCESS record with in-frame sequences only. Its versions omit some clonotypes, under half of them owing to an unresolved V gene in the studies checked, with the rest unexplained. The V and J calls and the clone size are those of that table, but D and trimming were determined from the DNA. Present in this sample are roughly 140,000 clones, approximately 90% of which were seen just once. The ten biggest clones cover around 3.6% of the sample.

The investigation overall reported the following: CD4 TCRs associated with the vaccine covered the entire spike protein, and the dominant responses were in regions 160-218 and 743-854. Because no day 14 peak-response samples were available, the repertoires could be characterized only after the peak T cell response. Spike-specific TCR breadth and depth rose significantly after two AZD1222 doses compared with day 0 and with MenACWY recipients. Conclusions about previously exposed vaccinees are limited, since just five or six AZD1222 recipients were seropositive for SARS-CoV-2 at baseline. The 56-69-year group was small, and its depth increase did not reach significance, likely because of low power. Nearly half of unique spike-specific TCRs reportedly recognized epitopes outside regions mutated in the B.1.351 and B.1.1.7 variants. Participants were mostly white British, with more females than males. The authors suggested clonal diversity may have been underestimated.

This clonotype was sampled from an adult in good health. Sample: peripheral blood, taken on day 0 of AZD1222 vaccination.

The DNA sequence is given as TGTGCCAGCAGCGTAGAAATTAGCGGGAGAGGTTTTGGGGGGACCCAGTACTTC. It is translated as CASSVEISGRGFGGTQYF. The chain is encoded by TRBV9 joined to TRBJ2-5, with TRBD2 matching 9 junction bases. In the germline V gene, CDR1 corresponds to SGDLS and CDR2 to YYNGEE. The germline V and J ends show losses of 0 bases and 7 bases respectively, and no gene match explains 16 bases of the junction. From the cysteine through the phenylalanine, the CDR3 covers 18 amino acids. Of the read, only the CDR3 DNA is kept; its 54 bases are in frame from base 1.